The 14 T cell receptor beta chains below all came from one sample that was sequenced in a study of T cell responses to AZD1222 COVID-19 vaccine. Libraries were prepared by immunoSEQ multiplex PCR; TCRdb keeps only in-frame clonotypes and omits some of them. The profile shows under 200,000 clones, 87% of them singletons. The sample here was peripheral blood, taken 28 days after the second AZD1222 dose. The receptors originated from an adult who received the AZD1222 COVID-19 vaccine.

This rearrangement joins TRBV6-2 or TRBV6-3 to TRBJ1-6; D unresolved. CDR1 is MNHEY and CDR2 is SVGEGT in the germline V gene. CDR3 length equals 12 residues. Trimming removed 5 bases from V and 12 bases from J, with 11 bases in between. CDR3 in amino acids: CASSDNLGPLHF. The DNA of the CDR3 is TGTGCCAGCAGTGACAACCTAGGACCCCTCCACTTT.

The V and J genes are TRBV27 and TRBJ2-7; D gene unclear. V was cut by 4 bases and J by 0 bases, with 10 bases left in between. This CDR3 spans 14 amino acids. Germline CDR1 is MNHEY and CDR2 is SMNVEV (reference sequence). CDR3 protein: CASSYRPLSYEQYF. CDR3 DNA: TGTGCCAGCAGTTATAGACCCCTCTCCTACGAGCAGTACTTC.

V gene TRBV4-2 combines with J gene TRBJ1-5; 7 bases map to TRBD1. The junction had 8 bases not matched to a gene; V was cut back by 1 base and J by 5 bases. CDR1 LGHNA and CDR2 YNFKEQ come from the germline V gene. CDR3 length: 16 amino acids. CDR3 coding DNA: TGTGCCAGCAGCCAAGGTAGACAGGGTGAGCATCAGCCCCAGCATTTT. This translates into CASSQGRQGEHQPQHF.

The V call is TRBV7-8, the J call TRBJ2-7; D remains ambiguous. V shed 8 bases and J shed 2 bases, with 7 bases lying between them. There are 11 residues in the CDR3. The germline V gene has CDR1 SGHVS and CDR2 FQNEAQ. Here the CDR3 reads CASGSTYEQYF. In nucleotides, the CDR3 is TGTGCCAGCGGTTCAACCTACGAGCAGTACTTC.

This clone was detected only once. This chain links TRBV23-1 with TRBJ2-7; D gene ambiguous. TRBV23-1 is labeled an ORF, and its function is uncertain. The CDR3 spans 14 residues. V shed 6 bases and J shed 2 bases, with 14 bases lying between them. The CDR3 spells CASRSEEPTYEQYF. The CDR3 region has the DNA TGCGCCAGCAGGAGCGAAGAACCGACCTACGAGCAGTACTTC.

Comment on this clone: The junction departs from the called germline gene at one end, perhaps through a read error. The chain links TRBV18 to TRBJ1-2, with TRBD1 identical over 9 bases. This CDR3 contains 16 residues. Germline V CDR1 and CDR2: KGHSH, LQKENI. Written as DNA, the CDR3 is TGTGCCAGCTCACAATCCCCGGGACAGGGTAACAATGGCTACACCTTC. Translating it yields CASSQSPGQGNNGYTF.

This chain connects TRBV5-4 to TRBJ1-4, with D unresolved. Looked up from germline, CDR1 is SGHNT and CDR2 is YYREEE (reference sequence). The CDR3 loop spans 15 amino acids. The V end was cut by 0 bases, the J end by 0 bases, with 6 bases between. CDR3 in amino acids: CASSLAPSTNEKLFF. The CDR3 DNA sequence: TGTGCCAGCAGCTTGGCCCCATCAACTAATGAAAAACTGTTTTTT.

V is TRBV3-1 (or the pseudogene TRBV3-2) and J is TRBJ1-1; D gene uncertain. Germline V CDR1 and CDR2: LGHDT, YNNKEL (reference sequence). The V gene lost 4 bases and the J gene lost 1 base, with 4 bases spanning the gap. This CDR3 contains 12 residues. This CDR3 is CASSPANTEAFF. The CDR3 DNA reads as TGTGCCAGCAGCCCGGCGAACACTGAAGCTTTCTTT.

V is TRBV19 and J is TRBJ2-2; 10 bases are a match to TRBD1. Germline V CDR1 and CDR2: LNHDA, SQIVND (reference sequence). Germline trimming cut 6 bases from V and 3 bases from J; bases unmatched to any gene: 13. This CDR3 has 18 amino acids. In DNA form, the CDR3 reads TGTGCCAGTAGCACTCCGGGACAGGGGAGGATTGACACCGGGGAGCTGTTTTTT. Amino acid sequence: CASSTPGQGRIDTGELFF.

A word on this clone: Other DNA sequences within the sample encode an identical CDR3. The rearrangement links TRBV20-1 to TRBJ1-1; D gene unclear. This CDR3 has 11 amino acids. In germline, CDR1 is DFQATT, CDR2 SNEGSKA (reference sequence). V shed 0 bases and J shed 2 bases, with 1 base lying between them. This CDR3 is CSARDNTEAFF. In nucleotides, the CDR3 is TGCAGTGCTAGAGATAACACTGAAGCTTTCTTT.

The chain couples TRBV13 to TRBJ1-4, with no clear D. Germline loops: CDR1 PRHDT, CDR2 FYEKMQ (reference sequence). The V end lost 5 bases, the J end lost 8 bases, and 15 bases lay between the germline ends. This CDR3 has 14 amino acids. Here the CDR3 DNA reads TGTGCCAGCAGCACACACCGGGCAGAGGAAAAACTGTTTTTT. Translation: CASSTHRAEEKLFF.

CDR3 region: CASSHSGETQYF. The DNA for the CDR3 is TGCGCCAGCAGCCACTCGGGCGAGACCCAGTACTTC. The chain links TRBV4-1 to TRBJ2-5; D remains ambiguous. V gave up 3 bases and J gave up 5 bases, with 7 bases separating them. Germline V gene data show CDR1 as MGHRA and CDR2 as YSYEKL. The CDR3 spans 12 residues.

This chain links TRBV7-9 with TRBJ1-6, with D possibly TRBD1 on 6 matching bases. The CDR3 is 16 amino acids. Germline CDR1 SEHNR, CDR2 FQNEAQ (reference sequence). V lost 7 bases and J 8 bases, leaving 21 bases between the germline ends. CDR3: CASNLRSAGDDSPLHF. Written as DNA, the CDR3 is TGTGCCAGCAACCTGAGGTCGGCAGGGGATGATTCACCCCTCCACTTT. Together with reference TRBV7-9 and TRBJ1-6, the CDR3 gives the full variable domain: DTGVSQNPRHKITKRGQNVTFRCDPISEHNRLYWYRQTLGQGPEFLTYFQNEAQLEKSRLLSDRFSAERPKGSFSTLEIQRTEQGDSAMYLCASNLRSAGDDSPLHFGNGTRLTVT.

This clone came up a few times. The CDR3 loop is CASREGGVTSPLHF. The CDR3 coding sequence is TGTGCCAGCAGAGAGGGAGGGGTTACTTCACCCCTCCACTTT. This rearrangement joins TRBV5-4 to TRBJ1-6, with D possibly matching TRBD1 (5 bases). CDR1 and CDR2 from the germline V gene are SGHNT and YYREEE (reference sequence). There are 14 residues in the CDR3. Trimming pared 5 bases from V and 9 bases from J, leaving 15 bases between.